This T cell receptor (beta chain) originates from a study of shared clonotypes between healthy human individuals. 200 to 250 ng DNA, 25,000 to 35,000 T cell genomes, went into each sorted-subset replicate PCR. The authors' processing: Junction-only immunoSEQ data arrived without quality scores, meaning filtering differed. Assay used: immunoSEQ multiplex PCR; TCRdb lists only in-frame clones, some missing. The DNA was the basis for D and trimming; V, J and clone size are from that table. The sample has approximately 2,300,000 clones; around 90% are singletons. Trimming removed 5 bases at V and 10 bases at J, with 12 bases between. This CDR3 is 12 amino acids long. In germline, CDR1 is MDHEN, CDR2 SYDVKM. On this clone: Its matching antigen is unknown.

Study-level results: What limited the represented genetic and exposure-history diversity was the small number of donors.

Material for sequencing was naive CD4+ T cells from PBMCs. Subset here: CD45RA+ positively selected. This chain uses TRBV28 with TRBJ2-1, with no clear D. This receptor was taken from a man between 18 and 29 years old in good health. Some clones in this sample may be carry-over from other donors' samples. Here the CDR3 DNA reads TGTGCCAGCAGTCCACTCCGCGAAGAGCAGTTCTTC. Its translation is CASSPLREEQFF.